One sample yielded the 8 T cell receptor beta chains listed below, sequenced in a study of T cells after yellow fever vaccination. Each CDR3 protein is one row after TCRdb ran MiXCR on the 5' RACE reads. The sample consists of roughly 32,000 distinct CDR3 sequences, 10% of them appearing once. The material was PBMCs, either bulk or a sorted T-cell subset (CD4+, CD8+, memory, or dextramer-sorted; not recorded which), obtained around 14 days after the first yellow fever vaccination. Receptor source: a man aged 18 to 35 who received the YFV17D yellow fever vaccine.

Many counts were recorded for this clonotype. This chain links TRBV20-1 with TRBJ1-1; possible D gene TRBD1, 5 bases. The germline V gene has CDR1 DFQATT and CDR2 SNEGSKA (reference sequence). Trimming removed 5 bases from V and 7 bases from J, with 11 bases in between. The CDR3 loop spans 11 amino acids. Here the CDR3 DNA reads TGCAGTGCTGGCAGGGAGGTTGAAGCTTTCTTT. This gives the protein CSAGREVEAFF.

This clonotype occurred many times. V is TRBV6-2 or TRBV6-3 and J is TRBJ1-1; D gene ambiguous. Germline CDR1 MNHEY, CDR2 SVGEGT. The V gene lost 2 bases and the J gene lost 2 bases, with 6 bases spanning the gap. The CDR3 spans 13 residues. The CDR3 nucleotides read TGTGCCAGCAGTTACAACTCTAACACTGAAGCTTTCTTT. Its translation: CASSYNSNTEAFF.

This clonotype was seen ten or more times. The chain combines TRBV6-4 with TRBJ2-2; no firm D call. CDR3 length: 13 amino acids. Trimming stripped 0 bases from V and 5 bases from J, with 4 bases between. Germline loops: CDR1 MRHNA, CDR2 SNTAGT. The CDR3 protein is CASSDSTTGELFF. CDR3 DNA: TGTGCCAGCAGTGACTCGACTACCGGGGAGCTGTTTTTT.

This clonotype was observed at least ten times. The chain has TRBV14 and TRBJ2-5; the D is unclear. The CDR3 has 16 amino acids. V lost 1 base, J lost 5 bases, and 17 bases lay in between. From germline, CDR1 is SGHDN and CDR2 FVKESK. The chain's CDR3 is CASSQGAASFWETQYF. CDR3 coding DNA: TGTGCCAGCAGCCAAGGGGCGGCCTCATTCTGGGAGACCCAGTACTTC.

This clonotype was observed at least ten times. The genes are TRBV9 and TRBJ2-4; D gene uncertain. This CDR3 has 14 amino acids. Trimming left V 4 bases short and J 0 bases short, with 8 bases between. CDR1 SGDLS and CDR2 YYNGEE come from the germline V gene. CDR3 nucleotide sequence: TGTGCCAGCAGCCCTTTGTTAGCCAAAAACATTCAGTACTTC. This gives the protein CASSPLLAKNIQYF.

This clonotype was detected ten times or more. The chain recombines TRBV11-2 with TRBJ2-5; 8 nucleotides match TRBD2. The V and J ends lost 4 bases and 1 base, in that order; junction bases with no gene match: 11. Germline values: CDR1 SGHAT, CDR2 FQNNGV. The CDR3 has 17 amino acids. DNA for the CDR3: TGTGCCAGCAGCTGGGGTATGGCGGGGGGAATCCAAGAGACCCAGTACTTC. Encoded protein: CASSWGMAGGIQETQYF.

This clonotype was observed at least ten times. The J gene is TRBJ2-1, the V gene TRBV7-2; 7 bases fit TRBD1. The CDR3 is 15 amino acids. The germline V gene encodes CDR1 SGHTA and CDR2 FQGNSA. V trimming: 4 bases; J trimming: 7 bases; junction bases outside the gene matches: 10. The CDR3 is CASSSQGFFGNEQFF. DNA of the CDR3: TGTGCCAGCAGCTCACAGGGGTTCTTTGGGAATGAGCAGTTCTTC.

This clonotype was counted at least ten times. V gene TRBV10-3 combines with J gene TRBJ2-5; TRBD2 is a possible D gene (6 bases). CDR3 length: 14 amino acids. From germline, CDR1 is ENHRY and CDR2 SYGVKD. V dropped 3 bases and J dropped 0 bases, with 8 bases sitting between them. The CDR3 DNA follows: TGTGCCATCAGTGAACGCGGGAACCAAGAGACCCAGTACTTC. Amino acids: CAISERGNQETQYF.